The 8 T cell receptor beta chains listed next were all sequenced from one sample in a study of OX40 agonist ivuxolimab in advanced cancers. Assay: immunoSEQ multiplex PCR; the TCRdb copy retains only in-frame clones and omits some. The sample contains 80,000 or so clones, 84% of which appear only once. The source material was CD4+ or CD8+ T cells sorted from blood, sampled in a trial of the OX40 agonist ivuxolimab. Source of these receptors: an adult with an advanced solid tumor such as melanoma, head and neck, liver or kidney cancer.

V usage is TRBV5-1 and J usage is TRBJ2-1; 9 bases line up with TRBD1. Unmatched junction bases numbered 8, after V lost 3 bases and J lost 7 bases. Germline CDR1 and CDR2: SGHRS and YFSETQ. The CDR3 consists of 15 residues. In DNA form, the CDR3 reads TGCGCCAGCAGCTCTGGGACAGGGATAAGAAATGAGCAGTTCTTC. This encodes CASSSGTGIRNEQFF.

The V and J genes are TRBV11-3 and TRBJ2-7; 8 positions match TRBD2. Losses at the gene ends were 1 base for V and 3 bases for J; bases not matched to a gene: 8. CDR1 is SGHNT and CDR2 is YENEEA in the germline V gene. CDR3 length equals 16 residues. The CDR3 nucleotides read TGTGCCAGCAGCTTAGCCTCCGCGGGGGGTTTCTACGAGCAGTACTTC. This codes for CASSLASAGGFYEQYF.

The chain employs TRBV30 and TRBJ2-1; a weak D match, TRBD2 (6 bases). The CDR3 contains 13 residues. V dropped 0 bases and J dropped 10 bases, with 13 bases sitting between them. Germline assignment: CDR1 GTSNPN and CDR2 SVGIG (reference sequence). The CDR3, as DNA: TGTGCCTGGAGTGTAGGCTCCGGAGGGGAGCAGTTCTTC. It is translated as CAWSVGSGGEQFF.

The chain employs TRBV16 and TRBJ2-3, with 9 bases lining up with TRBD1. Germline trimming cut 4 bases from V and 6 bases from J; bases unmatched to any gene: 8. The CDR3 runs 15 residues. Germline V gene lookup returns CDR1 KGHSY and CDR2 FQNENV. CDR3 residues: CASSPLGQGRDTQYF. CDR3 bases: TGTGCCAGCAGCCCATTGGGACAGGGACGCGATACGCAGTATTTT.

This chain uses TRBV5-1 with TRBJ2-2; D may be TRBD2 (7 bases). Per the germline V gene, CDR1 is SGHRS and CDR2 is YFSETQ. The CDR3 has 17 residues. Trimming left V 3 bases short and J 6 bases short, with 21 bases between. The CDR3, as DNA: TGCGCCAGCAGCTCCCCCGGGTGGGGGGGCTCTCCCGGGGAGCTGTTTTTT. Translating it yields CASSSPGWGGSPGELFF.

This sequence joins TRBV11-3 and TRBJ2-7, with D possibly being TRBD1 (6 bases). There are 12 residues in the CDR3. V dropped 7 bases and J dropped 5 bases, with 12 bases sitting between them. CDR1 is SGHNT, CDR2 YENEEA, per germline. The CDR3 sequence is CASTQGNHEQYF. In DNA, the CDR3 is TGTGCCAGCACCCAGGGGAACCACGAGCAGTACTTC. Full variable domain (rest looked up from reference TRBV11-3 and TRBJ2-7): EAGVVQSPRYKIIEKKQPVAFWCNPISGHNTLYWYLQNLGQGPELLIRYENEEAVDDSQLPKDRFSAERLKGVDSTLKIQPAELGDSAVYLCASTQGNHEQYFGPGTRLTVT.

This chain's CDR3 is CASSSTSQGNGYTF. The CDR3 DNA reads as TGTGCCAGTAGTAGCACCTCACAGGGGAATGGCTACACCTTC. The V gene is TRBV19, the J gene TRBJ1-2, with 7 positions matching TRBD1. Germline V gives CDR1 LNHDA, CDR2 SQIVND (reference sequence). The CDR3 totals 14 residues. V lost 4 bases and J lost 6; bases outside the gene matches: 8.

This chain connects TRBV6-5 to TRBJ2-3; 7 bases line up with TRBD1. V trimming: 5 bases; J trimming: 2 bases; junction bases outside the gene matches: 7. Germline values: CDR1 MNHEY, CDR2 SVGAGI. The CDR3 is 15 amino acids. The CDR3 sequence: CASSGDRANTDTQYF. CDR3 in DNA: TGTGCCAGCAGTGGTGACAGGGCCAACACAGATACGCAGTATTTT.